This entry lists 25 T cell receptor beta chains sequenced from one sample in a study of OX40 agonist ivuxolimab in advanced cancers. Generated by immunoSEQ multiplex PCR, the TCRdb table keeps only in-frame clones and is missing some. The sample lists some 70,000 clones; under 95% were seen once. The sequencing used CD4+ or CD8+ T cells sorted from blood, collected in a trial of the OX40 agonist ivuxolimab. The receptors originated from an adult with an advanced solid tumor such as melanoma, head and neck, liver or kidney cancer.

In its sample, this clone was seen once. The chain couples TRBV7-9 to TRBJ2-1; the D gene is possibly TRBD2 (6 bases). This CDR3 has 15 residues. Germline CDR1 SEHNR, CDR2 FQNEAQ (reference sequence). V was trimmed by 1 base and J by 0 bases, leaving 7 bases between them. CDR3 coding DNA: TGTGCCAGCAGCTTAGACGGGAGCTCCTACAATGAGCAGTTCTTC. It yields the protein CASSLDGSSYNEQFF.

The gene calls are TRBV7-6 and TRBJ2-3; 9 nucleotides agree with TRBD2. V trimming: 5 bases; J trimming: 2 bases; junction bases outside the gene matches: 8. Per the germline V gene, CDR1 is SGHVS and CDR2 is FNYEAQ. This CDR3 is built from 16 residues. Here the CDR3 DNA reads TGTGCCAGCAGCCCAGAAGCGGGAGGATTCACAGATACGCAGTATTTT. It encodes CASSPEAGGFTDTQYF.

The chain joins TRBV10-2 to TRBJ2-1, with TRBD2 identical over 11 bases. The CDR3 is made up of 15 amino acids. V shed 3 bases, J shed 10 bases, and the junction held 8 bases outside the gene matches. Germline assignment: CDR1 WSHSY and CDR2 SAAADI. The CDR3 loop is CASSDAWLAGGEQFF. The CDR3 DNA reads TGCGCCAGCAGTGATGCATGGCTAGCGGGAGGAGAGCAGTTCTTC.

This chain connects TRBV2 to TRBJ1-2; D ambiguous. CDR3 length: 13 amino acids. V lost 4 bases, J lost 8 bases, and 14 bases lay in between. Germline V CDR1 and CDR2: SNHLY, FYNNEI. The CDR3 coding sequence is TGTGCCAGCAGTGCAGACAAGGTGAAAGGCTACACCTTC. Its translation is CASSADKVKGYTF.

The chain recombines TRBV6-5 with TRBJ2-7, with D possibly matching TRBD2 (5 bases). Trimming removed 8 bases at V and 2 bases at J, with 13 bases between. CDR3 size: 13 residues. In germline, CDR1 is MNHEY, CDR2 SVGAGI. The CDR3 sequence: CASGRGTAYEQYF. CDR3 sequence (DNA): TGTGCCAGCGGACGGGGTACGGCCTACGAGCAGTACTTC.

V and J are TRBV5-1 and TRBJ1-2; D is perhaps TRBD1 (6 bases). Germline values: CDR1 SGHRS, CDR2 YFSETQ. The V end was cut by 2 bases, the J end by 8 bases, with 13 bases between. The CDR3 has 13 amino acids. This CDR3 is CASSFAGARGYTF. The CDR3 coding sequence is TGCGCCAGCAGCTTTGCAGGGGCTCGGGGCTACACCTTC.

The genes are TRBV18 and TRBJ1-5; D possibly corresponds to TRBD1 (6 bases). The CDR3 covers 16 residues. Germline CDR1 is KGHSH and CDR2 is LQKENI. Trimming removed 3 bases from V and 7 bases from J, with 19 bases in between. The CDR3 region is CASSPPGGPERQPQHF. CDR3 DNA sequence: TGTGCCAGCTCACCCCCCGGGGGGCCGGAGAGGCAGCCCCAGCATTTT.

In DNA form, the CDR3 reads TGCGCCAGCATCAGAGGCGGGAGCTCCTACAATGAGCAGTTCTTC. This gives the protein CASIRGGSSYNEQFF. The J gene is TRBJ2-1, the V gene TRBV5-1; TRBD2 aligns across 7 bases. The CDR3 spans 15 residues. Germline values: CDR1 SGHRS, CDR2 YFSETQ. V shed 6 bases, J shed 0 bases, and the junction held 6 bases outside the gene matches. Full variable domain (rest looked up from reference TRBV5-1 and TRBJ2-1): KAGVTQTPRYLIKTRGQQVTLSCSPISGHRSVSWYQQTPGQGLQFLFEYFSETQRNKGNFPGRFSGRQFSNSRSEMNVSTLELGDSALYLCASIRGGSSYNEQFFGPGTRLTVL.

The chain couples TRBV5-1 to TRBJ2-3; 8 bases fit TRBD1. CDR1 is SGHRS, CDR2 YFSETQ, per germline. V lost 4 bases and J lost 0; bases outside the gene matches: 7. The CDR3 covers 16 residues. The CDR3 DNA follows: TGCGCCAGCAGCCCCAGGACAGGGTCCAGCACAGATACGCAGTATTTT. Amino acids: CASSPRTGSSTDTQYF.

This chain joins TRBV5-1 and TRBJ1-4; the match to TRBD1 covers 7 bases. The CDR3 totals 15 residues. V lost 2 bases, J lost 3 bases, and 4 bases stayed unmatched. Germline CDR1 is SGHRS and CDR2 is YFSETQ. The DNA of the CDR3 is TGCGCCAGCAGCTTCCAGGGGGTGGCTAATGAAAAACTGTTTTTT. Residues: CASSFQGVANEKLFF. Drawing the rest from reference TRBV5-1 and TRBJ1-4, the complete variable domain is KAGVTQTPRYLIKTRGQQVTLSCSPISGHRSVSWYQQTPGQGLQFLFEYFSETQRNKGNFPGRFSGRQFSNSRSEMNVSTLELGDSALYLCASSFQGVANEKLFFGSGTQLSVL.

This clone was seen a few times. The chain uses TRBV7-9 and TRBJ1-2, with 7 bases fitting TRBD1. This CDR3 has 14 residues. Germline trimming cut 4 bases from V and 8 bases from J; bases unmatched to any gene: 10. Germline V gene data show CDR1 as SEHNR and CDR2 as FQNEAQ (reference sequence). CDR3 sequence: CASSSGTAFSGYTF. CDR3 DNA sequence: TGTGCCAGCAGCTCCGGGACAGCCTTTAGCGGCTACACCTTC.

The chain links TRBV2 to TRBJ2-5, with TRBD2 identical over 7 bases. The CDR3 is 15 amino acids. Germline lookup yields CDR1 SNHLY and CDR2 FYNNEI. With V trimmed by 6 bases and J by 5 bases, 12 bases remained unmatched. Written as DNA, the CDR3 is TGTGCCAGCAGGCTAGCGGCCTTACATATGGAGACCCAGTACTTC. It is translated as CASRLAALHMETQYF.

The CDR3 sequence is CASSPGPRGRNTEAFF. DNA of the CDR3: TGTGCCAGCAGCCCGGGTCCGCGGGGGAGGAACACTGAAGCTTTCTTT. The V and J genes are TRBV9 and TRBJ1-1; TRBD1 is a possible D gene (5 bases). The CDR3 is 16 amino acids. Trimming cost V 4 bases and J 1 base, with 17 bases left between them. Germline V CDR1 and CDR2: SGDLS, YYNGEE.

This clone showed up just once. The chain links TRBV7-8 to TRBJ2-5, with 9 bases that match TRBD2. Germline V gene lookup returns CDR1 SGHVS and CDR2 FQNEAQ. After removal of 2 bases from V and 2 bases from J, the junction contained 12 bases not matched to a gene. This CDR3 region has 18 residues. Here the CDR3 reads CASSLRSAGGQPQETQYF. The CDR3 DNA reads TGTGCCAGCAGCTTAAGGTCTGCGGGGGGGCAACCACAAGAGACCCAGTACTTC.

The V gene is TRBV6-5, the J gene TRBJ1-4; 8 bases are shared with TRBD1. Trimming removed 6 bases from V and 4 bases from J; junction bases left unmatched: 7. The CDR3 totals 15 residues. From germline, CDR1 is MNHEY and CDR2 SVGAGI. CDR3 region: CASRSGTGDNEKLFF. The CDR3 DNA reads TGTGCCAGCAGATCCGGGACAGGAGATAATGAAAAACTGTTTTTT.

The chain links TRBV7-6 to TRBJ2-1; TRBD1 matches at 9 bases. This CDR3 region has 16 residues. V gave up 0 bases and J gave up 3 bases; unmatched junction bases: 3. Germline lookup yields CDR1 SGHVS and CDR2 FNYEAQ. The CDR3 DNA reads as TGTGCCAGCAGCTTAGCCACAGGGGGCGGCTACAATGAGCAGTTCTTC. This sequence encodes CASSLATGGGYNEQFF.

CDR3 DNA sequence: TGTGCTAGTGGTCGGAGGAGCTCCTACAATGAGCAGTTCTTC. Translated, it gives CASGRRSSYNEQFF. The chain has TRBV12-5 and TRBJ2-1; tentative D call: TRBD2 (5 bases). V was cut by 5 bases and J by 0 bases, with 8 bases left in between. The germline gives CDR1 LGHNT, CDR2 FRNRAP. This CDR3 comprises 14 residues.

The chain links TRBV18 to TRBJ1-1; 10 nucleotides align to TRBD1. The V gene's germline CDR1 is KGHSH and CDR2 LQKENI. The J segment lost 2 bases and the V segment lost 2 bases, leaving 5 bases of the junction unmatched. The CDR3 spans 16 residues. CDR3 DNA sequence: TGTGCCAGCTCACCAGGGACAGGGGACATTAACACTGAAGCTTTCTTT. Translation: CASSPGTGDINTEAFF.

The chain links TRBV19 to TRBJ2-1; D unclear. Germline assignment: CDR1 LNHDA and CDR2 SQIVND (reference sequence). The CDR3 length is 13 residues. The germline V and J ends were trimmed by 7 bases and 6 bases, with 13 bases remaining between them. The CDR3 spells CASKFGNGNEQFF. Written as DNA, the CDR3 is TGTGCCAGTAAGTTTGGGAACGGCAATGAGCAGTTCTTC.

The rearrangement joins TRBV30 to TRBJ2-7; TRBD1 aligns across 7 bases. The CDR3 extends over 14 amino acids. Germline CDR1 is GTSNPN and CDR2 is SVGIG (reference sequence). Germline trimming cut 3 bases from V and 6 bases from J; bases unmatched to any gene: 11. Written as DNA, the CDR3 is TGTGCCTGGAGCAGGGGGATTAAGGCTTCCGAGCAGTACTTC. It encodes CAWSRGIKASEQYF.

J is TRBJ2-5 and V is TRBV19, with 8 positions matching TRBD1. The CDR3 runs to 15 residues. Germline CDR1 is LNHDA and CDR2 is SQIVND (reference sequence). V shed 5 bases and J 3 bases; nucleotides not matched to a gene: 8. This CDR3 is CASSSGQAREETQYF. CDR3 DNA sequence: TGTGCCAGTAGTTCGGGACAGGCTCGCGAAGAGACCCAGTACTTC.

The V gene is TRBV5-1, the J gene TRBJ1-2, with D perhaps matching TRBD1 (5 bases). This CDR3 spans 12 amino acids. CDR1 is SGHRS, CDR2 YFSETQ, per germline. V lost 4 bases and J 8 bases, leaving 12 bases between the germline ends. The CDR3 protein is CASSLGTGGYTF. In DNA, the CDR3 is TGCGCCAGCAGCCTAGGGACGGGAGGCTACACCTTC.

The chain joins TRBV7-2 to TRBJ2-5; TRBD2 matches at 7 bases. CDR3 size: 13 residues. Germline CDR1 and CDR2: SGHTA and FQGNSA. V trimming: 7 bases; J trimming: 3 bases; junction bases outside the gene matches: 5. The CDR3 DNA sequence: TGTGCCAGCACCACACTAGCGAAAGAGACCCAGTACTTC. Encoded protein: CASTTLAKETQYF.

This rearrangement joins TRBV7-6 to TRBJ1-4, with D possibly matching TRBD1 (5 bases). Trimming took 1 base from V and 0 from J, leaving 6 bases between them. The CDR3 spans 15 residues. Germline values: CDR1 SGHVS, CDR2 FNYEAQ. CDR3 DNA: TGTGCCAGCAGCTTAGGGGGGTCAACTAATGAAAAACTGTTTTTT. Residues: CASSLGGSTNEKLFF.

This chain joins TRBV27 and TRBJ2-2, with D unresolved. This CDR3 is built from 15 residues. Trimming removed 9 bases from V and 0 bases from J, with 14 bases in between. Germline lookup yields CDR1 MNHEY and CDR2 SMNVEV (reference sequence). This CDR3 is CASTNNGANTGELFF. The CDR3 bases are TGTGCCAGTACTAACAACGGAGCGAACACCGGGGAGCTGTTTTTT.